The 4 T cell receptor beta chains below all came from one sample that was sequenced in a study of cytomegalovirus exposure and HLA in healthy donors. Sequenced by immunoSEQ multiplex PCR; TCRdb stores in-frame clones only, minus some. The sample records a few hundred thousand clones, 86% being singletons. Material: PBMCs. These TCRs come from a woman between 18 and 29 years old in good health and CMV-seronegative.

The rearrangement uses TRBV4-3 and TRBJ2-4; D remains unclear. V gave up 0 bases and J gave up 0 bases, with 9 bases separating them. Germline V gene lookup returns CDR1 LGHNA and CDR2 YSLEER. The length of the CDR3 is 16 residues. For the CDR3, the DNA is TGCGCCAGCAGCCAAGATTCCGTGTCAGCCAAAAACATTCAGTACTTC. It translates to CASSQDSVSAKNIQYF.

The chain joins TRBV6-5 to TRBJ2-1; D is possibly TRBD1 (6 bases). CDR1 MNHEY and CDR2 SVGAGI come from the germline V gene. Trimming shortened V by 1 base and J by 5 bases, and 12 bases separated the two germline ends. The CDR3 loop spans 15 amino acids. The CDR3 region is CASSYLQGIHNEQFF. CDR3 nucleotides: TGTGCCAGCAGTTACTTACAGGGAATCCACAATGAGCAGTTCTTC.

The chain recombines TRBV7-9 with TRBJ1-1; 9 bases map to TRBD1. V was clipped by 1 base and J by 3 bases; unmatched bases: 6. CDR3 size: 16 residues. Germline V gives CDR1 SEHNR, CDR2 FQNEAQ (reference sequence). The CDR3 DNA reads TGTGCCAGCAGCTTAGTTGGGACAGGGTTACACACTGAAGCTTTCTTT. Its protein is CASSLVGTGLHTEAFF.

About this clone: Because the CDR3's place on the DNA is in doubt, the DNA is left out and the CDR3 is given as listed by TCRdb. The chain combines TRBV28 with TRBJ1-1; the table's TRBD1 call for D was not verified on the DNA. The V gene's germline CDR1 is MDHEN and CDR2 SYDVKM. A total of 18 residues make up the CDR3, ends included. CDR3 amino acids: CASSSGQGVPQGSTEAFF.